This T cell receptor beta chain was sequenced for a study of blood T cell repertoires in COVID-19. Study-wide background: Both acute and convalescent COVID-19 samples were obtained from the United States, Italy and Spain. T cells, B-cell-depleted T cells, or PBMCs supplied cDNA or gDNA.

Per the original data handling: How many nucleated cells were present was estimated from reference gene primer amplification. Clones were read by immunoSEQ multiplex PCR, and TCRdb kept only the in-frame ones, dropping some. V and J calls and clone size are those listed in that table; D and trimming were worked out from the DNA. The table lists around 130,000 clones, about 82% of them singletons, with 16% in the top ten. Germline CDR1 is SGHTA and CDR2 is FQGNSA. The ends were cut back, 1 base at V and 4 bases at J, with 11 bases in the middle. CDR3 size: 15 residues. This clonotype was sampled from a man in his sixties with active or convalescent COVID-19. Sequencing was done on a sample of peripheral blood. The V call is TRBV7-2, the J call TRBJ1-5; D is possibly TRBD1 (5 bases). CDR3 protein: CASSLEAGRNQPQHF. DNA for the CDR3: TGTGCCAGCAGCTTAGAGGCAGGGAGGAATCAGCCCCAGCATTTT.